This TCR beta chain derives from a study of blood T cell repertoires in COVID-19. On the study more broadly: Samples of COVID-19 (acute and convalescent) were obtained from the United States, Italy and Spain. PBMCs, B-cell-depleted T cells, or T cells provided the cDNA or gDNA that made up the material.

CDR3 length equals 14 residues. The germline gives CDR1 SGDLS, CDR2 YYNGEE. V dropped 4 bases and J dropped 2; count of bases not matched to a gene: 6. In the original workflow: For nucleated cells, counts were estimated from reference gene primer amplification. Sequencing used immunoSEQ multiplex PCR; TCRdb keeps in-frame clones, though not all of them. V and J calls and clone size are those listed in that table; D and trimming were worked out from the DNA. There are approximately 89,000 clones in the sample; 85% to 95% occur only once, and under 7.5% lies in the top ten. Sequences were obtained from peripheral blood. The receptor was derived from a woman aged 55-70 years with active COVID-19. The chain uses TRBV9 and TRBJ2-7; 7 positions agree with TRBD1. The CDR3 loop reads CASSPSTGTYEQYF. CDR3 DNA sequence: TGTGCCAGCAGCCCGTCGACAGGGACCTACGAGCAGTACTTC.